This T cell receptor (beta chain) appears in the sequencing data of a study of vaccination effects on CD4 cells after COVID-19. ViraFEST assay sequencing came after antigen-specific CD4+ T cells were expanded with viral peptide pools. Culture proceeded for nine to eleven days, and CD4+ T cells were then isolated. Wells each received some 2.2 million PBMC, cultured with 9 to 10 IU/ml IL-2 and roughly 9.3 ug/ml peptides. CDR1 and CDR2 from the germline V gene are KGHDR and SFDVKD. CDR3 length: 13 amino acids. V trimming: 5 bases; J trimming: 8 bases; junction bases outside the gene matches: 5. Sequencing was performed with immunoSEQ multiplex PCR; in TCRdb, only in-frame clones are kept and a portion is missing. Seen here are roughly 23,000 clones, about 73% observed once, and the top ten hold about an eighth. As concerns this clone: The target antigen is unknown.

The clonotype was recovered from a human donor who received a COVID-19 vaccine. The rearrangement links TRBV24-1 to TRBJ2-1, with 7 bases matching TRBD1. The sequencing here drew on CD4+ T cells from PBMCs cultured with HCoV-229E spike peptides, taken before COVID-19 vaccination. The chain's CDR3 is CATSGRDRDEQFF. The CDR3 DNA reads as TGTGCCACCAGTGGCCGAGACAGGGATGAGCAGTTCTTC.